This TCR beta chain is drawn from a study of T-cell memory formation after mild COVID-19. Study background: TCR clusters were mostly donor specific.

Germline-derived CDR1 and CDR2 are MNHEY and SVGAGI. V was cut by 6 bases and J by 9 bases, with 18 bases left in between. This CDR3 contains 14 residues. Each CDR3 protein is one row after TCRdb ran MiXCR on the 5' RACE reads. The data contain roughly 250,000 distinct CDR3 sequences, around 15% of them singletons. The sample taken for sequencing was PBMCs or a T cell subset sorted from them (not recorded which). The receptor comes from a man between 18 and 29 years old who had mild COVID-19 (a few samples of this study predate the infection). Cell type and time point are not known. This chain connects TRBV6-5 to TRBJ1-5, with no clear D. CDR3 amino acids: CASRPSVAQWPQHF. The CDR3 nucleotides read TGTGCCAGCAGACCCAGTGTGGCCCAATGGCCCCAGCATTTT.